Below, 29 T cell receptor beta chains from the same sample are listed, as sequenced in a study of blood T cell repertoires in COVID-19. Only in-frame clones appear in the TCRdb table, and some are missing; sequencing was by immunoSEQ multiplex PCR. The sample shows over 200,000 clones, about 88% of them seen only once. What was sequenced was peripheral blood. These receptor sequences come from a woman between 55 and 75 years old with acute or convalescent COVID-19.

This clone was seen a few times. The chain combines TRBV29-1 with TRBJ2-4; 7 positions match TRBD1. This CDR3 region has 12 residues. Germline V CDR1 and CDR2: SQVTM, ANQGSEA. Trimming took 8 bases from V and 8 from J; bases not matched to a gene: 9. The CDR3 reads CSFRWDSYIQYF. CDR3 sequence (DNA): TGCAGCTTCCGCTGGGACAGCTACATTCAGTACTTC.

J is TRBJ2-7 and V is TRBV7-9; TRBD1 matches 9 bases. Unmatched junction bases numbered 12, after V lost 3 bases and J lost 6 bases. The CDR3 contains 16 residues. Germline V CDR1 and CDR2: SEHNR, FQNEAQ (reference sequence). CDR3: CASSFRAGQGRGEQYF. Written as DNA, the CDR3 is TGTGCCAGCAGCTTCCGTGCGGGACAGGGTCGAGGCGAGCAGTACTTC.

This clone came up once. The chain links TRBV2 to TRBJ1-5; 8 bases align to TRBD1. This CDR3 has 13 amino acids. The junction had 7 bases not matched to a gene; V was cut back by 8 bases and J by 7 bases. Germline CDR1 reads SNHLY; CDR2 reads FYNNEI. In DNA, the CDR3 is TGTGCCAGCGCAGGACAGGGTCGGCAGCCCCAGCATTTT. Translated, it gives CASAGQGRQPQHF.

The chain carries TRBV10-1 and TRBJ2-7, with D possibly matching TRBD2 (6 bases). This CDR3 has 15 residues. V shed 3 bases and J shed 7 bases, with 19 bases lying between them. The germline V gene has CDR1 WNHNN and CDR2 SYGVQD (reference sequence). CDR3 nucleotides: TGCGCCAGCAGTGATACCGGGAGCCGGGTGGGGGAGCAGTACTTC. Encoded protein: CASSDTGSRVGEQYF.

The chain combines TRBV24-1 with TRBJ2-5; D is unresolved. CDR3 length equals 14 residues. V was clipped by 4 bases and J by 4 bases, with 12 bases between them. The germline V gene encodes CDR1 KGHDR and CDR2 SFDVKD. CDR3 bases: TGTGCCACCAGTGACCGTTCCCGGGTAGAGACCCAGTACTTC. Its translation is CATSDRSRVETQYF.

This chain's CDR3 is CASSLSTVNQPQHF. CDR3 DNA sequence: TGCGCCAGCAGTCTATCCACAGTTAATCAGCCCCAGCATTTT. V gene TRBV10-2 combines with J gene TRBJ1-5; no clear D. Germline CDR1 is WSHSY and CDR2 is SAAADI. This CDR3 contains 14 residues. V shed 5 bases and J shed 4 bases, with 12 bases lying between them.

The chain recombines TRBV18 with TRBJ1-2; D call uncertain. The V gene's germline CDR1 is KGHSH and CDR2 LQKENI. V lost 3 bases, J lost 10 bases, and 9 bases lay in between. The CDR3 runs 11 residues. As DNA, the CDR3 is TGTGCCAGCTCACCGCAAGCCAACTACACCTTC. Translating gives CASSPQANYTF.

The chain uses TRBV3-1 (or the pseudogene TRBV3-2) and TRBJ1-2; D is undetermined. Trimming removed 2 bases from V and 7 bases from J, with 11 bases in between. Looked up from germline, CDR1 is LGHDT and CDR2 is YNNKEL (reference sequence). The CDR3 spans 13 residues. The CDR3 DNA follows: TGTGCCAGCAGCCAACAGACATACGGTGGCTACACCTTC. Its protein product is CASSQQTYGGYTF.

The chain employs TRBV15 and TRBJ2-7; 9 bases align to TRBD1. Germline loops: CDR1 LNHNV, CDR2 YYDKDF (reference sequence). The V and J ends lost 1 base and 6 bases, in that order; junction bases with no gene match: 1. The CDR3 loop spans 13 amino acids. The CDR3 coding sequence is TGTGCCACCAGCAGAGGGGACAGGGCCGAGCAGTACTTC. This gives the protein CATSRGDRAEQYF.

The gene calls are TRBV9 and TRBJ1-4; D perhaps matches TRBD1 (5 bases). The V gene's germline CDR1 is SGDLS and CDR2 YYNGEE. With 0 bases removed from V and 8 bases from J, the gap between germline ends came to 11 bases. This CDR3 has 14 residues. CDR3 sequence reads: CASSVDLRGEKLFF. The CDR3 DNA is TGTGCCAGCAGCGTAGATCTACGGGGGGAAAAACTGTTTTTT.

The chain carries TRBV5-1 and TRBJ1-3; D is uncertain. Germline CDR1 and CDR2: SGHRS and YFSETQ. Trimming pared 4 bases from V and 2 bases from J, leaving 13 bases between. The CDR3 is 15 amino acids. In DNA form, the CDR3 reads TGCGCCAGCAGCCTCCCGTCCTCCGCTGGAAACACCATATATTTT. This sequence encodes CASSLPSSAGNTIYF.

This rearrangement joins TRBV30 to TRBJ1-1, with a weak D call TRBD1 (5 bases). This CDR3 contains 14 residues. Per germline, CDR1 GTSNPN and CDR2 SVGIG (reference sequence). CDR3 bases: TGTGCTTCGGTTGGGGCTCCGGGTGGCACTGAAGCTTTCTTT. It yields the protein CASVGAPGGTEAFF.

This chain connects TRBV4-1 to TRBJ2-5; the match to TRBD2 covers 8 bases. The CDR3 contains 16 residues. Germline loops: CDR1 MGHRA, CDR2 YSYEKL. V lost 0 bases, J lost 5 bases, and 8 bases stayed unmatched. This CDR3 reads CASSQEASGRLETQYF. The CDR3 DNA sequence: TGCGCCAGCAGCCAAGAGGCTAGCGGGCGGTTGGAGACCCAGTACTTC.

The chain employs TRBV7-2 and TRBJ1-2, with TRBD1 identical over 8 bases. Losses at the gene ends were 5 bases for V and 5 bases for J; bases not matched to a gene: 7. The CDR3 length is 14 residues. The germline V gene has CDR1 SGHTA and CDR2 FQGNSA. The DNA of the CDR3 is TGTGCCAGCAGCCTCACTACAGGGGGGTATGGCTACACCTTC. This codes for CASSLTTGGYGYTF.

The chain is built from TRBV5-8 and TRBJ2-3; weak D call: TRBD1 (7 bases). CDR3 length: 15 residues. V was trimmed by 6 bases and J by 0 bases, leaving 14 bases between them. Germline CDR1 SGHTS, CDR2 YDEGEE. The CDR3 DNA reads as TGTGCCAGCACCAACAGGGGACTTAGCACAGATACGCAGTATTTT. As protein: CASTNRGLSTDTQYF.

This chain uses TRBV5-4 with TRBJ2-5; 8 bases are a match to TRBD2. V shed 4 bases, J shed 4 bases, and the junction held 6 bases outside the gene matches. Germline V gives CDR1 SGHNT, CDR2 YYREEE (reference sequence). The CDR3 contains 14 residues. Written as DNA, the CDR3 is TGTGCCAGCAGCCCCCCCGGGAGGGCAGAGACCCAGTACTTC. It specifies CASSPPGRAETQYF.

The chain recombines TRBV28 with TRBJ1-5; D is unresolved. V was shortened by 6 bases and J by 0 bases, with 9 bases between the two germline ends. This CDR3 region has 14 residues. CDR1 and CDR2 from the germline V gene are MDHEN and SYDVKM. The CDR3 sequence is CASSFTGSNQPQHF. Written as DNA, the CDR3 is TGTGCCAGCAGCTTCACCGGTAGCAATCAGCCCCAGCATTTT.

This chain uses TRBV4-2 with TRBJ1-2, with 7 bases that match TRBD1. The CDR3 runs 16 residues. With V trimmed by 3 bases and J by 1 base, 8 bases remained unmatched. The germline CDR1 and CDR2 sequences are LGHNA and YNFKEQ. This CDR3 reads CASSHPGQLINYGYTF. The CDR3 region has the DNA TGTGCCAGCAGCCACCCGGGACAGCTCATTAACTATGGCTACACCTTC.

The V gene is TRBV20-1, the J gene TRBJ2-7; D gene unclear. This CDR3 comprises 10 residues. The germline V gene has CDR1 DFQATT and CDR2 SNEGSKA (reference sequence). V lost 3 bases and J 2 bases, leaving 2 bases between the germline ends. The CDR3 reads CSASTYEQYF. The DNA for the CDR3 is TGCAGTGCTAGCACCTACGAGCAGTACTTC.

The DNA of the CDR3 is TGTGCCTGGAGTACTGGGCCAGAGGGACAGCCCCAGCATTTT. Encoded protein: CAWSTGPEGQPQHF. The genes are TRBV30 and TRBJ1-5; D is ambiguous. Germline V gene sequence: CDR1 GTSNPN, CDR2 SVGIG (reference sequence). The CDR3 is 14 amino acids. V gave up 2 bases and J gave up 7 bases, with 15 bases separating them.

V and J are TRBV7-9 and TRBJ1-2; 7 bases fit TRBD1. Per the germline V gene, CDR1 is SEHNR and CDR2 is FQNEAQ (reference sequence). The V gene end was trimmed by 3 bases and the J gene end by 10 bases; junction bases not matched to a gene: 14. CDR3 length equals 15 residues. The CDR3 protein is CASSLNRGGVRDYTF. Here the CDR3 DNA reads TGTGCCAGCAGCTTGAACAGGGGTGGAGTTCGGGACTACACCTTC.

The chain carries TRBV3-1 (or the pseudogene TRBV3-2) and TRBJ1-3; tentatively, D is TRBD1 (5 bases). The V gene lost 2 bases and the J gene lost 1 base, with 6 bases spanning the gap. This CDR3 is built from 14 residues. The germline V gene has CDR1 LGHDT and CDR2 YNNKEL (reference sequence). The DNA of the CDR3 is TGTGCCAGCAGCCAATCAGGGTCTGGAAACACCATATATTTT. Translated: CASSQSGSGNTIYF.

The gene calls are TRBV19 and TRBJ2-3; 7 positions match TRBD2. Germline CDR1 LNHDA, CDR2 SQIVND (reference sequence). CDR3 length: 15 amino acids. Trimming removed 6 bases from V and 6 bases from J; junction bases left unmatched: 12. This CDR3 is CASSRPGLKVDTQYF. CDR3 DNA: TGTGCCAGTAGCCGACCGGGACTAAAAGTGGATACGCAGTATTTT.

V usage is TRBV20-1 and J usage is TRBJ2-7; D may be TRBD1 (6 bases). Germline V gives CDR1 DFQATT, CDR2 SNEGSKA (reference sequence). The CDR3 contains 11 residues. Trimming took off 2 bases at V and 7 bases at J, with 9 bases between the two ends. CDR3 in amino acids: CSARFGQEQYF. The CDR3 DNA reads as TGCAGTGCTAGATTCGGACAGGAGCAGTACTTC.

The CDR3 is CASSPVTGAGTDTQYF. The CDR3 region has the DNA TGTGCCAGCAGCCCCGTTACAGGGGCAGGCACAGATACGCAGTATTTT. V is TRBV7-9 and J is TRBJ2-3; the match to TRBD1 covers 7 bases. The V gene's germline CDR1 is SEHNR and CDR2 FQNEAQ (reference sequence). Trimming took 5 bases from V and 1 from J; bases not matched to a gene: 9. CDR3 size: 16 residues.

The chain joins TRBV6-1 to TRBJ2-3; 7 bases line up with TRBD1. J lost 2 bases, V lost 4 bases, and 9 bases had no gene match. CDR1 MNHNS and CDR2 SASEGT come from the germline V gene. The CDR3 has 16 amino acids. The CDR3, as DNA: TGTGCCAGCAGTGGAGGCTTGGGACAGAACACAGATACGCAGTATTTT. Its protein is CASSGGLGQNTDTQYF.

The chain couples TRBV1 to TRBJ2-1; the DNA was not used to check the table's D call, TRBD2. TRBV1 is designated a pseudogene. This CDR3 has 18 residues. For the CDR3, the DNA is TGCACCAGCAGCCAAGGGCTAGCGGGGGGGCCTGATGGAGGTGAGCAGTTCTTC. It codes for CTSSQGLAGGPDGGEQFF.

J is TRBJ1-5 and V is TRBV20-1; the D gene is possibly TRBD1 (6 bases). CDR3 length: 13 amino acids. Germline-derived CDR1 and CDR2 are DFQATT and SNEGSKA (reference sequence). Trimming left V 3 bases short and J 7 bases short, with 13 bases between. CDR3 in amino acids: CSASRQGNQPQHF. The CDR3, as DNA: TGCAGTGCTAGTAGGCAGGGGAACCAGCCCCAGCATTTT.

The CDR3 nucleotides read TGTGCCAGCAGCTTTGACTACCCGAACACCGGGGAGCTGTTTTTT. This codes for CASSFDYPNTGELFF. This chain connects TRBV7-2 to TRBJ2-2; weak D call: TRBD2 (5 bases). Trimming shortened V by 3 bases and J by 0 bases, and 8 bases separated the two germline ends. This CDR3 comprises 15 residues. CDR1 and CDR2 from the germline V gene are SGHTA and FQGNSA.